The entry that follows covers one TCR beta chain sequence. As yet, its antigen is unknown. This CDR3 is built from 11 residues. CDR1 and CDR2 from the germline V gene are LGHDT and YNNKEL (reference sequence). These data belong to a study of monozygotic twins with inflammatory bowel disease. Study-wide results and caveats: Limited power may explain why concordant and discordant twins showed no difference in repertoire similarity.

From its re-call of the 5' RACE reads, TCRdb lists each CDR3 protein once, without DNA. This sample contains more than 350,000 distinct CDR3 sequences. This TCR was recovered from a human donor with ulcerative colitis or Crohn's disease, or a healthy co-twin of an affected twin (not recorded which). J is TRBJ1-2 and V is TRBV3-1; TCRdb designates TRBD1, a call that cannot be tested without DNA. Sequencing used blood. CDR3 in amino acids: CASSQAGGYTF.